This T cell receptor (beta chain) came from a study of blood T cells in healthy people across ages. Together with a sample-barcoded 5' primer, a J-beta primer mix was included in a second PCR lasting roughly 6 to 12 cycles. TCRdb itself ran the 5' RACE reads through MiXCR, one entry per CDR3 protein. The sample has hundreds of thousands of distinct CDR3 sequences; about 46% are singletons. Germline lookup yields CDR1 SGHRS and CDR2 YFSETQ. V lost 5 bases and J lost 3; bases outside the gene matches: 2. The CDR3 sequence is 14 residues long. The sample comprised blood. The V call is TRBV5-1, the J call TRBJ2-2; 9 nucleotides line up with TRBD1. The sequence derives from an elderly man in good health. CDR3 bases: TGCGCCAGCAGGACAGGGGGGGACACCGGGGAGCTGTTTTTT. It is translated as CASRTGGDTGELFF.